This record covers a single T cell receptor beta chain. There are a few counts of this clone. Which antigen it targets is not known. Nothing much larger sits one base from this clone, and base qualities are not available. The data originate from a study of blood T cell repertoires in COVID-19 (dated by TCRdb to 2019 to 2021). Turning to the overall study: Collaborator samples came from the United States, Italy and Spain and covered acute and convalescent phases of COVID-19. Sample metadata almost always included a de-identified subject ID, COVID-19 status, age in years and sex. HLA class I and class II types, where available, came from metadata supplied by the sample provider rather than from assay-based typing. The dataset comprised deeply sampled blood TCRbeta repertoires from subjects exposed to, actively infected with, or recovered from COVID-19. The samples were drawn from two sources: the first 160 participants of the ongoing ImmuneRACE study, and fewer than 1,500 subjects contributed by 6 global collaborators. The repertoires were released in a freely available public database meant as a resource for research on the immune response to SARS-CoV-2. The material from the prospective study consisted of cDNA or gDNA derived from T cells, B-cell-depleted T cells, or PBMCs. What the study reported, not specific to this receptor: The amount of clinical and demographic metadata varied by source and participant and was provided uncurated.

TCRbeta CDR3 regions were amplified from genomic DNA using the immunoSEQ Assay, a bias-controlled multiplex PCR. As for the authors' bioinformatics: The number of nucleated cells in each sample was estimated from the amplification of reference gene primers within the assay. To quantify the absolute abundance of each unique TCRbeta CDR3 rearrangement, sequence reads were collapsed and filtered. For each sample, productive Simpson clonality was calculated as the square root of Simpson's diversity index across productive rearrangements. TCRdb obtained this table from immuneACCESS and retained in-frame rearrangements with V and J assigned. These tables miss some clones; where compared with another copy, unresolved V genes account for less than half of the shortfall, and the remainder is unexplained. V and J calls and clone size follow that table, whereas D and trimming were derived from the DNA. This sample is represented by 250,000 to 300,000 clones; around 87% of them were singletons. Jointly, the top ten make up 2% to 2.5% of the sample.

Trimming takes 1 base off V and 9 bases off J; junction bases not matched to a gene: 4. The CDR3 spans 15 residues, from the cysteine through the phenylalanine. The CDR3 DNA has 45 bases and is translated from base 1. CDR1 and CDR2 are read off the germline V gene as SGHVS and FQNEAQ. A second Seattle source provided samples from volunteer blood donors who had recovered from COVID-19. The collaborating institutions used their own protocols to collect whole blood in K2EDTA tubes. For TCRbeta analysis, collaborators shipped samples in one of three forms: frozen whole blood, isolated PBMCs, or DNA extracted from either of those sample types.

The receptor's source is a woman between 45 and 65 years old who had recovered from COVID-19. The rearranged chain carries TRBV7-8 and TRBJ2-1; 12 bases in between match TRBD2. The sequenced sample consisted of peripheral blood. The nucleotide sequence reads TGTGCCAGCAGCTTAGGACTAGCGGGAGTATTTGAGCAGTTCTTC. The encoded protein is CASSLGLAGVFEQFF.